This TCR beta chain was captured in a study of T cells in Graves' hyperthyroidism and ophthalmopathy. Across the study: Initial diagnosis, before any treatment, was when peripheral blood was collected.

Regions amplified from RNA transcripts were the TCR beta CDR3 regions. The TCR CDR3 first-round RT-PCR relied on the HTBI primer set. TCRdb reprocessed the multiplex PCR reads via MiXCR and lists one record per CDR3 protein. The table lists about 520,000 distinct CDR3 sequences, around 22% of them singletons, with roughly 12% in the top ten. This clonotype was counted many times. Material: blood. The receptor was isolated from a woman in her 30s with Graves' ophthalmopathy.

The CDR3 is CASSYGDTYEQYF. DNA for the CDR3: TGTGCCAGCAGTTACGGAGATACCTACGAGCAGTACTTC. The rearrangement links TRBV27 to TRBJ2-7, with D unclear. Germline V lookup: CDR1 MNHEY, CDR2 SMNVEV (reference sequence). The ends were cut back, 4 bases at V and 2 bases at J, with 9 bases in the middle. This CDR3 has 13 amino acids.